This T cell receptor beta chain is from a study of blood T cell repertoires in COVID-19. In the study's own analysis: By means of reference gene primer amplification, nucleated cell counts were estimated. Repertoires were generated with immunoSEQ multiplex PCR, while TCRdb's copy carries only in-frame clones and drops some. That table furnishes V, J and clone size, whereas the DNA furnished D and trimming. The repertoire holds a few hundred thousand clones, with less than 90% as singletons. Material: peripheral blood. This clonotype was sampled from a man in his sixties who had recovered from COVID-19.

CDR3 region: CASSVHYQDTQYF. The CDR3 bases are TGTGCCAGCAGCGTTCACTACCAAGATACGCAGTATTTT. V usage is TRBV9 and J usage is TRBJ2-3; D not certain. V lost 2 bases, J lost 5 bases, and 9 bases lay in between. Germline assignment: CDR1 SGDLS and CDR2 YYNGEE. The CDR3 loop spans 13 amino acids.